One and the same sample provided the 26 T cell receptor beta chains below, sequenced in a study of blood T cells in healthy people across ages. A second 7 to 11 cycle PCR used barcoded and J-beta primers. TCRdb ran MiXCR on the 5' RACE reads and lists one entry per CDR3 protein. Found here are hundreds of thousands of distinct CDR3 sequences, over 45% of them singletons; the top ten hold 20% to 25%. The sequenced sample was blood. The receptors originated from a man aged 25 to 40 in good health.

The rearrangement joins TRBV2 to TRBJ2-1; the match to TRBD1 covers 7 bases. The germline gives CDR1 SNHLY, CDR2 FYNNEI. With V trimmed by 6 bases and J by 6 bases, 11 bases remained unmatched. The CDR3 has 15 residues. The CDR3 bases are TGTGCCAGCAGCTACAGGGGCCCACCGGGCAATGAGCAGTTCTTC. Translating it yields CASSYRGPPGNEQFF.

J is TRBJ1-2 and V is TRBV11-2, with D possibly TRBD1 on 5 matching bases. Trimming removed 4 bases from V and 3 bases from J, with 18 bases in between. Germline CDR1 reads SGHAT; CDR2 reads FQNNGV. The CDR3 totals 16 residues. The CDR3 DNA is TGTGCCAGCAGCTGGATGGCGACCGGGGGACACTATGGCTACACCTTC. Translating it yields CASSWMATGGHYGYTF.

This clonotype was counted only a few times. This chain joins TRBV7-2 and TRBJ2-2, with a weak D call TRBD2 (6 bases). CDR1 and CDR2 from the germline V gene are SGHTA and FQGNSA. Trimming removed 2 bases at V and 7 bases at J, with 11 bases between. The CDR3 is 14 residues long. CDR3 coding DNA: TGTGCCAGCAGCTTAAGACTAGTTAGCGGGGAGCTGTTTTTT. It yields the protein CASSLRLVSGELFF. Full variable domain (remainder filled in from reference TRBV7-2 and TRBJ2-2): GAGVSQSPSNKVTEKGKDVELRCDPISGHTALYWYRQSLGQGLEFLIYFQGNSAPDKSGLPSDRFSAERTGGSVSTLTIQRTQQEDSAVYLCASSLRLVSGELFFGEGSRLTVL.

V and J are TRBV10-3 and TRBJ2-5; D is possibly TRBD1 or TRBD2 (6 bases each). The J call is doubtful: the DNA matches TRBJ2-7 better. CDR1 is ENHRY and CDR2 is SYGVKD in the germline V gene. This CDR3 has 14 residues. The CDR3 nucleotides read TGTGCCATCTCCCGGCTGGAGGGGGCCTACGAGCAGTACTTC. This codes for CAISRLEGAYEQYF.

V and J are TRBV4-2 and TRBJ1-6; weak D call: TRBD1 (5 bases). The CDR3 runs to 15 residues. The V end was cut by 4 bases, the J end by 9 bases, with 16 bases between. Germline V lookup: CDR1 LGHNA, CDR2 YNFKEQ. The CDR3 reads CASSLVGGKGSPLHF. The CDR3 DNA is TGTGCCAGCAGCCTTGTTGGGGGGAAAGGTTCACCCCTCCACTTT.

The chain employs TRBV6-2 or TRBV6-3 and TRBJ2-3; D perhaps matches TRBD2 (6 bases). CDR3 length: 14 residues. Trimming took 10 bases from V and 0 from J, leaving 14 bases between them. The germline V gene encodes CDR1 MNHEY and CDR2 SVGEGT. The CDR3 DNA reads as TGTGCCACCACCTTAGCGGCTAGCACAGATACGCAGTATTTT. This translates into CATTLAASTDTQYF.

The chain uses TRBV30 and TRBJ2-6; 8 bases fit TRBD2. The ends lost 3 bases at V and 1 base at J; junction bases unmatched: 2. The CDR3 consists of 15 residues. Germline V CDR1 and CDR2: GTSNPN, SVGIG (reference sequence). DNA for the CDR3: TGTGCCTGGAGCCCGGGGGGGTCTGGGGCCAACGTCCTGACTTTC. It yields the protein CAWSPGGSGANVLTF. Filled out from reference TRBV30 and TRBJ2-6, the complete variable domain reads SQTIHQWPATLVQPVGSPLSLECTVEGTSNPNLYWYRQAAGRGLQLLFYSVGIGQISSEVPQNLSASRPQDRQFILSSKKLLLSDSGFYLCAWSPGGSGANVLTFGAGSRLTVL.

The chain recombines TRBV20-1 with TRBJ2-4; TRBD2 matches at 8 bases. CDR1 and CDR2 (germline): DFQATT, SNEGSKA (reference sequence). Trimming took 7 bases from V and 1 from J; bases not matched to a gene: 12. The CDR3 runs 16 residues. The CDR3 loop is CSVMLRGVLAKNIQYF. The DNA of the CDR3 is TGCAGTGTTATGTTGCGGGGGGTCCTTGCCAAAAACATTCAGTACTTC.

There are a few counts of this clonotype. V is TRBV29-1 and J is TRBJ2-3; maybe TRBD2 (5 bases). The V gene lost 8 bases and the J gene lost 5 bases, with 17 bases spanning the gap. The CDR3 spans 13 residues. Germline V gene data show CDR1 as SQVTM and CDR2 as ANQGSEA. The CDR3 loop is CSLGLPPGDTQYF. The CDR3 region has the DNA TGCAGCCTCGGACTCCCGCCGGGAGATACGCAGTATTTT.

The rearrangement uses TRBV9 and TRBJ2-7; no definite D call. V gave up 3 bases and J gave up 3 bases, with 7 bases separating them. CDR1 SGDLS and CDR2 YYNGEE come from the germline V gene. The CDR3 is 12 amino acids. The CDR3 coding sequence is TGTGCCAGCAGCGGAGTGGGCTACGAGCAGTACTTC. Translation: CASSGVGYEQYF.

The chain joins TRBV19 to TRBJ2-1; no definite D call. With 5 bases removed from V and 0 bases from J, the gap between germline ends came to 5 bases. This CDR3 spans 13 amino acids. Germline V lookup: CDR1 LNHDA, CDR2 SQIVND (reference sequence). The chain's CDR3 is CASSQHSYNEQFF. The CDR3 nucleotides read TGTGCCAGTAGTCAGCACTCCTACAATGAGCAGTTCTTC.

This chain connects TRBV28 to TRBJ2-7; 8 positions match TRBD2. The CDR3 contains 15 residues. The germline V gene has CDR1 MDHEN and CDR2 SYDVKM. The V and J ends lost 3 bases and 3 bases, in that order; junction bases with no gene match: 7. DNA of the CDR3: TGTGCCAGCAGTTTCCCAGCGGGAGCCGACTACGAGCAGTACTTC. Protein product: CASSFPAGADYEQYF.

This clonotype was observed a handful of times. The gene calls are TRBV7-2 and TRBJ2-7; 7 nucleotides match TRBD2. The CDR3 runs to 14 residues. Trimming cost V 1 base and J 4 bases; bases outside gene matches: 4. From germline, CDR1 is SGHTA and CDR2 FQGNSA. The CDR3 DNA follows: TGTGCCAGCAGCTTAGGGCTAGCGGATTACGAGCAGTACTTC. Translation: CASSLGLADYEQYF.

This chain joins TRBV25-1 and TRBJ2-7; 8 bases agree with TRBD1. The CDR3 covers 15 residues. Losses at the gene ends were 6 bases for V and 3 bases for J; bases not matched to a gene: 10. Germline-derived CDR1 and CDR2 are MGHDK and SYGVNS. CDR3 residues: CASSGGQVPFYEQYF. CDR3 nucleotides: TGTGCCAGCAGCGGGGGACAGGTACCTTTCTACGAGCAGTACTTC.

The J gene is TRBJ1-5, the V gene TRBV20-1; perhaps TRBD1 as D (6 bases). Between the trimmed V and J ends, which lost 0 bases and 7 bases, there was a span of 16 bases. This CDR3 is built from 15 residues. Germline loops: CDR1 DFQATT, CDR2 SNEGSKA (reference sequence). The CDR3 bases are TGCAGTGCTAGAGATCACACAGGGCCAGGGCAGCCCCAGCATTTT. This codes for CSARDHTGPGQPQHF.

The chain recombines TRBV5-1 with TRBJ1-5; D gene ambiguous. The germline V and J ends were trimmed by 0 bases and 1 base, with 8 bases remaining between them. There are 15 residues in the CDR3. CDR1 and CDR2 from the germline V gene are SGHRS and YFSETQ. CDR3 in DNA: TGCGCCAGCAGCTTGGCCGGGTTGAGCAATCAGCCCCAGCATTTT. Protein: CASSLAGLSNQPQHF.

The chain employs TRBV7-2 and TRBJ2-7; D is possibly TRBD2 (5 bases). The end of the DNA is better explained by TRBJ2-5, so the J call may be wrong. From germline, CDR1 is SGHTA and CDR2 FQGNSA. The CDR3 is 15 amino acids. The DNA of the CDR3 is TGTGCCAGCAGCTTAGACTTCCCCCGGAGGGAGACCCAGTACTTC. Protein product: CASSLDFPRRETQYF.

The chain employs TRBV28 and TRBJ2-1, with 9 positions matching TRBD1. The V and J ends lost 5 bases and 7 bases, in that order; junction bases with no gene match: 12. This CDR3 region has 16 residues. Germline CDR1 reads MDHEN; CDR2 reads SYDVKM. CDR3 nucleotide sequence: TGTGCCAGCAGTGAAATACCGGGACAGGGAAAAAATGAGCAGTTCTTC. This codes for CASSEIPGQGKNEQFF.

This clonotype turned up a few times. The V gene is TRBV7-6, the J gene TRBJ2-3, with D possibly TRBD2 on 6 matching bases. The CDR3 consists of 14 residues. The germline CDR1 and CDR2 sequences are SGHVS and FNYEAQ. The V gene lost 1 base and the J gene lost 7 bases, with 12 bases spanning the gap. The CDR3 protein is CASSLVGGSNTQYF. CDR3 coding DNA: TGTGCCAGCAGCTTAGTGGGGGGTTCGAATACGCAGTATTTT.

The chain employs TRBV20-1 and TRBJ2-1, with 10 bases matching TRBD2. Germline trimming cut 6 bases from V and 8 bases from J; bases unmatched to any gene: 13. CDR1 is DFQATT and CDR2 is SNEGSKA in the germline V gene (reference sequence). The CDR3 covers 15 residues. CDR3 amino acids: CSAQPPSGSDYEQFF. CDR3 nucleotide sequence: TGCAGTGCGCAGCCCCCTAGCGGGAGTGACTATGAGCAGTTCTTC.

J is TRBJ2-3 and V is TRBV21-1; the D call TRBD2 from the table was never checked on the DNA. TRBV21-1 is a documented pseudogene. The CDR3 has 16 residues. CDR3 in amino acids: CASSKEEGLGTDTQYF. The CDR3 nucleotides read TGTGCCAGCAGCAAAGAAGAGGGCCTCGGCACAGATACGCAGTATTTT.

This clonotype came up a few times. The chain couples TRBV20-1 to TRBJ2-3, with 9 nucleotides matching TRBD2. This CDR3 has 15 residues. CDR1 DFQATT and CDR2 SNEGSKA come from the germline V gene (reference sequence). V gave up 6 bases and J gave up 0 bases; unmatched junction bases: 7. The CDR3 bases are TGCAGTGCGATGACTAGCGGAATTAGCACAGATACGCAGTATTTT. It encodes CSAMTSGISTDTQYF.

The V and J genes are TRBV25-1 and TRBJ1-2; a possible D gene is TRBD1 (5 bases). Trimming took 5 bases from V and 8 from J, leaving 30 bases between them. CDR1 MGHDK and CDR2 SYGVNS come from the germline V gene. The length of the CDR3 is 18 residues. CDR3 loop: CASSPPEWGRFKLRGYTF. CDR3 nucleotide sequence: TGTGCCAGCAGTCCCCCCGAGTGGGGGAGGTTTAAACTTAGGGGCTACACCTTC.

V and J are TRBV6-2 or TRBV6-3 and TRBJ2-6; 10 bases match TRBD1. The CDR3 runs to 13 residues. Per the germline V gene, CDR1 is MNHEY and CDR2 is SVGEGT. The V gene end was trimmed by 7 bases and the J gene end by 12 bases; junction bases not matched to a gene: 6. CDR3 sequence: CASIGTGVGVLTF. CDR3 coding DNA: TGTGCCAGCATCGGGACAGGGGTCGGCGTCCTGACTTTC.

This clonotype was seen a few times. The chain uses TRBV5-5 and TRBJ2-7; 9 bases match TRBD1. The CDR3 has 14 residues. Germline V gene data show CDR1 as SGHKS and CDR2 as YYEKEE (reference sequence). J was trimmed by 10 bases and V by 5 bases; bases with no gene match: 13. This CDR3 reads CASSFSTAGQGQYF. CDR3 nucleotides: TGTGCCAGCAGTTTCTCGACGGCGGGACAGGGTCAGTACTTC.

This chain joins TRBV6-2 or TRBV6-3 and TRBJ2-3; TRBD1 might be the D (6 bases). V dropped 5 bases and J dropped 3 bases, with 24 bases sitting between them. The germline gives CDR1 MNHEY, CDR2 SVGEGT. The CDR3 sequence is 18 residues long. CDR3 loop: CASSPIRGRDTGTDTQYF. DNA for the CDR3: TGTGCCAGCAGTCCTATACGGGGCCGGGACACAGGGACAGATACGCAGTATTTT.